This T cell receptor beta chain was sequenced during a study of immune evolution from preneoplasia to lung adenocarcinoma. In the study overall: HLA loss of heterozygosity: around 6.5% AIS, about 15% MIA, more than 25% ADC, none AAH.

Nucleic acids came from premalignant or tumor cells enriched by macro-dissection. TCRdb's table, derived via immunoSEQ multiplex PCR, lists solely in-frame clones and lacks some. Here the sample spans roughly 3,700 clones, approximately 80% being singletons. Regarding this clone: The antigen remains undetermined.

Trimming removed 7 bases at V and 7 bases at J, with 16 bases between. Germline CDR1 reads MNHNS; CDR2 reads SASEGT. CDR3 size: 14 residues. Study observations and caveats: Normal lung had highest clonality; later lesions appeared denser, more diverse. Normal lung had the highest top T cell clone frequencies.

The receptor comes from a person aged 65 to 85 with lung adenocarcinoma. Sequenced material: FFPE lung adenocarcinoma in situ tissue. The chain is built from TRBV6-1 and TRBJ2-2, with a weak D call TRBD1 (6 bases). For the CDR3, the DNA is TGTGCCAGCACCGCGAAGGGGGAGAGCGGGGAGCTGTTTTTT. The encoded protein is CASTAKGESGELFF.